One and the same sample provided the 27 T cell receptor beta chains below, sequenced in a study of shared T cell receptors in the human thymus. Measured with immunoSEQ multiplex PCR; TCRdb has only the in-frame clones, and not every one. The table lists about 380,000 clones, roughly 94% of them singletons. Sequenced: thymocytes. These TCRs come from a human donor.

This sequence joins TRBV5-6 and TRBJ1-1; D call uncertain. V shed 4 bases and J shed 0 bases, with 13 bases lying between them. The CDR3 is 15 amino acids. Per the germline V gene, CDR1 is SGHDT and CDR2 is YYEEEE. The CDR3: CASSGAVSMNTEAFF. As DNA, the CDR3 is TGTGCCAGCAGCGGCGCTGTTAGTATGAACACTGAAGCTTTCTTT.

As concerns this clone: The junction departs from the called germline gene at one end, perhaps through a read error. This chain connects TRBV10-3 to TRBJ2-7; tentatively, D is TRBD2 (6 bases). Germline CDR1 is ENHRY and CDR2 is SYGVKD. This CDR3 has 16 amino acids. CDR3 DNA sequence: TGTGCCAGCAGTTACCCGGTTAAGGCTAGCGCCTACGAGCAGTACTTC. Its protein product is CASSYPVKASAYEQYF.

This clone was counted a few times. The rearrangement links TRBV28 to TRBJ2-7; D is perhaps TRBD1 (5 bases). Germline V lookup: CDR1 MDHEN, CDR2 SYDVKM. V was pared by 1 base and J by 4 bases, with 17 bases between. This CDR3 spans 16 amino acids. The DNA of the CDR3 is TGTGCCAGCAGTTTATTCCTCCCGGACATAGGGTACGAGCAGTACTTC. Protein product: CASSLFLPDIGYEQYF. Combining the CDR3 with reference TRBV28 and TRBJ2-7 gives the whole variable domain DVKVTQSSRYLVKRTGEKVFLECVQDMDHENMFWYRQDPGLGLRLIYFSYDVKMKEKGDIPEGYSVSREKKERFSLILESASTNQTSMYLCASSLFLPDIGYEQYFGPGTRLTVT.

The chain recombines TRBV18 with TRBJ1-3, with 7 bases that match TRBD1. J was trimmed by 3 bases and V by 4 bases; bases with no gene match: 3. CDR3 length: 14 amino acids. Germline loops: CDR1 KGHSH, CDR2 LQKENI. The CDR3 region is CASSRGGCGNTIYF. CDR3 DNA sequence: TGTGCCAGCTCACGAGGGGGCTGTGGAAACACCATATATTTT.

The chain recombines TRBV19 with TRBJ1-1; D uncertain. The CDR3 contains 11 residues. Trimming pared 9 bases from V and 0 bases from J, leaving 5 bases between. Germline V gene lookup returns CDR1 LNHDA and CDR2 SQIVND (reference sequence). Written as DNA, the CDR3 is TGTGCCAGCAACCTGAACACTGAAGCTTTCTTT. Translating it yields CASNLNTEAFF. The complete variable domain, with remaining parts taken from reference TRBV19 and TRBJ1-1, reads DGGITQSPKYLFRKEGQNVTLSCEQNLNHDAMYWYRQDPGQGLRLIYYSQIVNDFQKGDIAEGYSVSREKKESFPLTVTSAQKNPTAFYLCASNLNTEAFFGQGTRLTVV.

The chain employs TRBV5-6 and TRBJ1-1; a possible D gene is TRBD1 (6 bases). The CDR3 extends over 13 amino acids. The V gene's germline CDR1 is SGHDT and CDR2 YYEEEE. V was clipped by 4 bases and J by 11 bases, with 18 bases between them. CDR3 amino acids: CASSPTTGARAFF. The CDR3 nucleotides are TGTGCCAGCAGCCCCACGACGGGGGCTCGGGCTTTCTTT.

CDR3 residues: CASSKVPDRAFQPQHF. The CDR3 DNA sequence: TGTGCCAGCAGCAAAGTCCCGGACAGGGCTTTTCAGCCCCAGCATTTT. The rearrangement uses TRBV21-1 and TRBJ1-5; no check of the table's D call, TRBD1, against the DNA was made. TRBV21-1 is annotated as a pseudogene. The CDR3 is 16 amino acids.

V usage is TRBV14 and J usage is TRBJ1-2; D gene uncertain. The germline CDR1 and CDR2 sequences are SGHDN and FVKESK. The CDR3 has 13 residues. Between the trimmed V and J ends, which lost 4 bases and 6 bases, there was a span of 12 bases. Written as DNA, the CDR3 is TGTGCCAGCAGCCGGCAGCCCTCGAATGGCTACACCTTC. It yields the protein CASSRQPSNGYTF.

V gene TRBV5-6 combines with J gene TRBJ2-4; TRBD1 is a possible D gene (6 bases). Trimming took 1 base from V and 2 from J, leaving 19 bases between them. From germline, CDR1 is SGHDT and CDR2 YYEEEE. This CDR3 spans 18 amino acids. DNA of the CDR3: TGTGCCAGCAGCTTGCCCCAGGAGAGGGGGAAGACCAAAAACATTCAGTACTTC. This encodes CASSLPQERGKTKNIQYF.

The rearrangement links TRBV10-2 to TRBJ2-1; 9 bases are shared with TRBD2. The CDR3 totals 13 residues. Germline loops: CDR1 WSHSY, CDR2 SAAADI. Trimming removed 11 bases from V and 5 bases from J; junction bases left unmatched: 7. This chain's CDR3 is CAGSSGTHNEQFF. The CDR3 bases are TGCGCCGGTTCTAGCGGGACCCACAATGAGCAGTTCTTC.

The table lists this clone with a count of one. The V call is TRBV5-1, the J call TRBJ2-1, with 8 bases matching TRBD2. CDR3 length: 15 residues. CDR1 and CDR2 (germline): SGHRS, YFSETQ. J gave up 8 bases and V 0 bases, and 7 bases lay outside the gene matches. The CDR3, as DNA: TGCGCCAGCAGCTTGGGTAGCGGGACCTTGCATGAGCAGTTCTTC. Translated: CASSLGSGTLHEQFF.

Turning to this clone: One end of the junction does not line up with germline, which may come from a read error. The J gene is TRBJ2-3, the V gene TRBV11-2; unclear D gene. From germline, CDR1 is SGHAT and CDR2 FQNNGV. The CDR3 has 13 amino acids. CDR3 bases: TGTGCCAGCAGCTTTGACCGTTCAGATAGGCAGTATTTT. This translates into CASSFDRSDRQYF.

The rearrangement links TRBV11-2 to TRBJ1-2, with D unclear. Between the trimmed V and J ends, which lost 1 base and 1 base, there was a span of 10 bases. The germline gives CDR1 SGHAT, CDR2 FQNNGV. This CDR3 is built from 15 residues. This chain's CDR3 is CASSLGRPLNYGYTF. CDR3 DNA: TGTGCCAGCAGCTTAGGGCGTCCGCTTAACTATGGCTACACCTTC.

The V call is TRBV27, the J call TRBJ2-1; maybe TRBD1 (6 bases). The CDR3 sequence is 17 residues long. With 0 bases removed from V and 3 bases from J, the gap between germline ends came to 15 bases. The germline V gene has CDR1 MNHEY and CDR2 SMNVEV (reference sequence). In DNA, the CDR3 is TGTGCCAGCAGTTTATCGGGTACGACGGGACACTACAATGAGCAGTTCTTC. Translation gives CASSLSGTTGHYNEQFF.

Concerning this clone: The same CDR3 is also encoded by other DNA sequences in this sample. The chain combines TRBV27 with TRBJ2-5, with D hard to call. The ends were cut back, 2 bases at V and 2 bases at J, with 0 bases in the middle. Germline-derived CDR1 and CDR2 are MNHEY and SMNVEV (reference sequence). The CDR3 extends over 11 amino acids. The CDR3 nucleotides read TGTGCCAGCAGTTTACAAGAGACCCAGTACTTC. Translated, it gives CASSLQETQYF.

This chain joins TRBV7-9 and TRBJ1-5; D unclear. The CDR3 has 13 amino acids. Germline lookup yields CDR1 SEHNR and CDR2 FQNEAQ (reference sequence). V lost 3 bases and J lost 9, with 12 bases in between. The CDR3 loop is CASSFRNRGPQHF. The CDR3 DNA reads as TGTGCCAGCAGCTTCCGGAACCGCGGGCCCCAGCATTTT.

V and J are TRBV6-5 and TRBJ2-1; no firm D call. CDR1 MNHEY and CDR2 SVGAGI come from the germline V gene. Trimming pared 10 bases from V and 7 bases from J, leaving 23 bases between. The CDR3 consists of 15 residues. The CDR3 loop reads CATKTKARDGNEQFF. As DNA, the CDR3 is TGTGCCACAAAAACCAAGGCTAGAGACGGGAATGAGCAGTTCTTC.

This chain's CDR3 is CASSSRYRGPVGELFF. DNA for the CDR3: TGTGCCAGCAGCTCGAGGTACAGGGGGCCCGTCGGGGAGCTGTTTTTT. This chain connects TRBV5-6 to TRBJ2-2, with 9 positions matching TRBD1. The CDR3 consists of 16 residues. J gave up 7 bases and V 3 bases, and 10 bases lay outside the gene matches. Germline V gene sequence: CDR1 SGHDT, CDR2 YYEEEE.

The chain is built from TRBV21-1 and TRBJ2-1; TRBD2, the D gene given by the table, was not confirmed from the DNA. TRBV21-1 is designated a pseudogene. This CDR3 region has 14 residues. For the CDR3, the DNA is TGTGCCAGCAGCAAAGTAACTATTCCCAATGAGCAGTTCTTC. Translated: CASSKVTIPNEQFF.

The chain has TRBV6-6 and TRBJ2-3, with 8 bases matching TRBD1. Germline-derived CDR1 and CDR2 are MNHNY and SVGAGI (reference sequence). With V trimmed by 6 bases and J by 1 base, 6 bases remained unmatched. There are 15 residues in the CDR3. CDR3 nucleotides: TGTGCCAGCAGACATGGGACAGGCGGCACAGATACGCAGTATTTT. Its translation is CASRHGTGGTDTQYF.

The rearrangement uses TRBV6-6 and TRBJ2-5, with 7 bases aligning to TRBD2. CDR1 is MNHNY, CDR2 SVGAGI, per germline (reference sequence). There are 15 residues in the CDR3. After removal of 1 base from V and 4 bases from J, the junction contained 6 bases not matched to a gene. In DNA, the CDR3 is TGTGCCAGCAGTTACTGGCGGGAGTACCCAGAGACCCAGTACTTC. Amino acids: CASSYWREYPETQYF.

This clone was counted only a few times. This chain joins TRBV28 and TRBJ1-2, with a tentative D call TRBD1 (5 bases). Germline-derived CDR1 and CDR2 are MDHEN and SYDVKM. The CDR3 covers 11 residues. V shed 10 bases and J shed 5 bases, with 11 bases lying between them. CDR3 protein: CATKGYYGYTF. CDR3 coding DNA: TGTGCCACTAAGGGGTATTATGGCTACACCTTC.

This CDR3 reads CASSLGLVMGGELFF. The CDR3 bases are TGTGCCAGCAGCTTGGGTCTAGTTATGGGCGGGGAGCTGTTTTTT. The chain couples TRBV5-4 to TRBJ2-2; D is undetermined. CDR3 length: 15 amino acids. The V end was cut by 0 bases, the J end by 7 bases, with 13 bases between. Per germline, CDR1 SGHNT and CDR2 YYREEE (reference sequence).

This rearrangement joins TRBV10-2 to TRBJ2-3; 7 bases fit TRBD1. The CDR3 has 14 residues. Losses at the gene ends were 3 bases for V and 4 bases for J; bases not matched to a gene: 4. Germline V gene data show CDR1 as WSHSY and CDR2 as SAAADI. The DNA of the CDR3 is TGCGCCAGCAGTGATAGACAGGGTGCAGATACGCAGTATTTT. The encoded protein is CASSDRQGADTQYF.

The chain is built from TRBV9 and TRBJ2-7; D call uncertain. Trimming stripped 4 bases from V and 6 bases from J, with 11 bases between. Germline CDR1 and CDR2: SGDLS and YYNGEE. The CDR3 is 12 amino acids. CDR3 DNA: TGTGCCAGCAGCACAGTCACCGGCGAGCAGTACTTC. This sequence encodes CASSTVTGEQYF.

The chain recombines TRBV28 with TRBJ2-1; D call uncertain. The CDR3 runs 13 residues. Germline CDR1 is MDHEN and CDR2 is SYDVKM. V lost 5 bases and J 8 bases, leaving 13 bases between the germline ends. In DNA form, the CDR3 reads TGTGCCAGCAGTAAGCCCGACGAACATGAGCAGTTCTTC. Its translation is CASSKPDEHEQFF.

This clone was seen a single time. The CDR3 DNA is TGTGCCAGCAGCCAGATAGCGGGAGGAGCCAAAAACATTCAGTACTTC. Its translation: CASSQIAGGAKNIQYF. The chain links TRBV14 to TRBJ2-4, with 10 bases fitting TRBD2. Germline V gene sequence: CDR1 SGHDN, CDR2 FVKESK. V was clipped by 3 bases and J by 0 bases; unmatched bases: 2. This CDR3 has 16 residues. Complete variable domain (other parts from reference TRBV14 and TRBJ2-4): EAGVTQFPSHSVIEKGQTVTLRCDPISGHDNLYWYRRVMGKEIKFLLHFVKESKQDESGMPNNRFLAERTGGTYSTLKVQPAELEDSGVYFCASSQIAGGAKNIQYFGAGTRLSVL.